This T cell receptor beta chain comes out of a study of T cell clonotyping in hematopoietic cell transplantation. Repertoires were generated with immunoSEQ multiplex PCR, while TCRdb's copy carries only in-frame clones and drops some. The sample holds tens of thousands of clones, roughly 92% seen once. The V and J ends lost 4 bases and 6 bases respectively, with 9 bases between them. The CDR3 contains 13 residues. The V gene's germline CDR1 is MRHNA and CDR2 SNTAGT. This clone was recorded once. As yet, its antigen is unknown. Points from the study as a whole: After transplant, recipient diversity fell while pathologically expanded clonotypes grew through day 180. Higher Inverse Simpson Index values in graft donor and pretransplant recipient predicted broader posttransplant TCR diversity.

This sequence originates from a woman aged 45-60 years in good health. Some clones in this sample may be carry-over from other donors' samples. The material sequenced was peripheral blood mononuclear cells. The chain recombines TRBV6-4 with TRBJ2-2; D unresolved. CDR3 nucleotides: TGTGCCAGCAGTGTAGATACAGCCGGGGAGCTGTTTTTT. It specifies CASSVDTAGELFF.